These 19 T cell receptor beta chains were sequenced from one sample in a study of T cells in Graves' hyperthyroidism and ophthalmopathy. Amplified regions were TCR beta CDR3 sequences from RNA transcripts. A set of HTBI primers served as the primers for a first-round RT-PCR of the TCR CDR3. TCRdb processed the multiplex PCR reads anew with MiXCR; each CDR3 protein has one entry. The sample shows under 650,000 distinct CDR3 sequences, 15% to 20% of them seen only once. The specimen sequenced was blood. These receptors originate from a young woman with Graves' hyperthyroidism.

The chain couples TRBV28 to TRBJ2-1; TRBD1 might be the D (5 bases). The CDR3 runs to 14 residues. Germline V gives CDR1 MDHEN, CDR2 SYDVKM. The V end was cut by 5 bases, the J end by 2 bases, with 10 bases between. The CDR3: CASSARAAYNEQFF. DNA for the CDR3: TGTGCCAGCAGTGCCAGGGCGGCCTACAATGAGCAGTTCTTC.

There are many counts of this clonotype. CDR3 sequence (DNA): TGCAGCGTTGAAAAGGATTGGGAGGGTACGCAGTATTTT. This codes for CSVEKDWEGTQYF. The V and J genes are TRBV29-1 and TRBJ2-3, with 7 bases identical to TRBD2. Per germline, CDR1 SQVTM and CDR2 ANQGSEA. The CDR3 sequence is 13 residues long. Losses at the gene ends were 2 bases for V and 8 bases for J; bases not matched to a gene: 7.

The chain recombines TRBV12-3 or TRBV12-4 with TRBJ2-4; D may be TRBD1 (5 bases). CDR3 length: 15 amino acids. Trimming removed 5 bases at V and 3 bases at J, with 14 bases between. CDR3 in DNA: TGTGCCAGCAGTACCCCGAAGGGGCTCAAAAACATTCAGTACTTC. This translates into CASSTPKGLKNIQYF.

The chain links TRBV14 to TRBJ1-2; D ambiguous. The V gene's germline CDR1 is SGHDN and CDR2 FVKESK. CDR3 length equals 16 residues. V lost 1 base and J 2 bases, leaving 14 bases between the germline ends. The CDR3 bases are TGTGCCAGCAGCCAAGTTACGGCGGGCGAAAACTATGGCTACACCTTC. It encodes CASSQVTAGENYGYTF.

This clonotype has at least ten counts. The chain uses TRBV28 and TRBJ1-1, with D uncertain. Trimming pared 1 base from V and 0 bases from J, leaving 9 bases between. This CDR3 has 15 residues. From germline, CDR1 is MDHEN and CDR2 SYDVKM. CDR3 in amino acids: CASSLSRRLNTEAFF. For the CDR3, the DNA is TGTGCCAGCAGTTTATCCCGGCGATTGAACACTGAAGCTTTCTTT. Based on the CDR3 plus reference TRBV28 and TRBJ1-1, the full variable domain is DVKVTQSSRYLVKRTGEKVFLECVQDMDHENMFWYRQDPGLGLRLIYFSYDVKMKEKGDIPEGYSVSREKKERFSLILESASTNQTSMYLCASSLSRRLNTEAFFGQGTRLTVV.

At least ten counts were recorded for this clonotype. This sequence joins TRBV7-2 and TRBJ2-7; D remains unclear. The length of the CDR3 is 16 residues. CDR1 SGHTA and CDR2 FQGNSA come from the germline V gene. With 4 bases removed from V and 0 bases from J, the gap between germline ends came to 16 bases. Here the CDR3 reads CASSSQDVALSYEQYF. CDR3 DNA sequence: TGTGCCAGCAGCTCCCAGGACGTAGCCCTCTCCTACGAGCAGTACTTC.

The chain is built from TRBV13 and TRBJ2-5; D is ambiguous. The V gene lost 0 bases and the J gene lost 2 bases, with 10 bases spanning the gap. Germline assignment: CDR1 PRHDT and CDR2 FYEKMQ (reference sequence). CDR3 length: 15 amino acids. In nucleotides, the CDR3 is TGTGCCAGCAGCTTAGGGAGCGACACACAAGAGACCCAGTACTTC. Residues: CASSLGSDTQETQYF.

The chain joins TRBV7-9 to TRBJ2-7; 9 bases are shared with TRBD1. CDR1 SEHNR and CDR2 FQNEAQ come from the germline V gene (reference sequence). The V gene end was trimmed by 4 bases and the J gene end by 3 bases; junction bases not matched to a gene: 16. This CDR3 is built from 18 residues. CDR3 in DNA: TGTGCCAGCAGCTCCAAATCCCGCGGGACAGGGAGGGGCTACGAGCAGTACTTC. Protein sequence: CASSSKSRGTGRGYEQYF.

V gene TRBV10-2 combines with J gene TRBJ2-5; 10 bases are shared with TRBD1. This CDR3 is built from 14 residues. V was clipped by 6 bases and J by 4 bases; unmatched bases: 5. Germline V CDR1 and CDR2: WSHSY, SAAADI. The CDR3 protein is CASSETGGGETQYF. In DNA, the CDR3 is TGCGCCAGCAGCGAGACAGGGGGCGGAGAGACCCAGTACTTC.

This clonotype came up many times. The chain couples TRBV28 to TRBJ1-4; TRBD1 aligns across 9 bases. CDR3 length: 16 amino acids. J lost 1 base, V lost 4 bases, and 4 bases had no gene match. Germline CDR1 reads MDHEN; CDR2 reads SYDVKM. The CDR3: CASSSHRGQTNEKLFF. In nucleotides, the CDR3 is TGTGCCAGCAGTTCCCACAGGGGGCAAACTAATGAAAAACTGTTTTTT.

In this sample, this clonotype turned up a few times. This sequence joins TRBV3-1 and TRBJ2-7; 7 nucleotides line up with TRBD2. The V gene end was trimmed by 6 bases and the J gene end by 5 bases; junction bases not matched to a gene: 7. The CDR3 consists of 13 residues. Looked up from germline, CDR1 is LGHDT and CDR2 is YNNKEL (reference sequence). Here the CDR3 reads CASSQMTSNEQYF. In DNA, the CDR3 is TGTGCCAGCAGTCAAATGACTAGCAACGAGCAGTACTTC.

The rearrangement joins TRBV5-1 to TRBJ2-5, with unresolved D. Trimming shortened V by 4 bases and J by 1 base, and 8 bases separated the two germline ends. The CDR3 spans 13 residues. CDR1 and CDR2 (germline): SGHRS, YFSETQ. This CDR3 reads CASSPQFQETQYF. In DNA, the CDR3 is TGCGCCAGCAGCCCCCAGTTCCAAGAGACCCAGTACTTC.

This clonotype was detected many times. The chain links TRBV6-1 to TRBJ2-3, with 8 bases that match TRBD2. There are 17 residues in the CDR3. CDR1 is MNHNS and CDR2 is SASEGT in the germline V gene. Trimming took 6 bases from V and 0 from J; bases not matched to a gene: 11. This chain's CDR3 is CASSTGVREVSTDTQYF. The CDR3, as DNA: TGTGCCAGCAGCACCGGGGTGCGGGAGGTGAGCACAGATACGCAGTATTTT.

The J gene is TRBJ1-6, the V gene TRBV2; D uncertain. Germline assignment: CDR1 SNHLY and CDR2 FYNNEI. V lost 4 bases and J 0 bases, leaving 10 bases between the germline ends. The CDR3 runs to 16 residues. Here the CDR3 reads CASSVATSSYNSPLHF. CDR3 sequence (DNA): TGTGCCAGCAGTGTGGCGACCTCCTCCTATAATTCACCCCTCCACTTT.

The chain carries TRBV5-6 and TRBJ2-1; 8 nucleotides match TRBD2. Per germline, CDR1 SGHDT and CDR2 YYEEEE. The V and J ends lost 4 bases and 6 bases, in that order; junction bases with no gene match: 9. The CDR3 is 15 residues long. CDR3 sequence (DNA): TGTGCCAGCAGCCCGGCGAACGGGGGGGGCAATGAGCAGTTCTTC. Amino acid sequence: CASSPANGGGNEQFF.

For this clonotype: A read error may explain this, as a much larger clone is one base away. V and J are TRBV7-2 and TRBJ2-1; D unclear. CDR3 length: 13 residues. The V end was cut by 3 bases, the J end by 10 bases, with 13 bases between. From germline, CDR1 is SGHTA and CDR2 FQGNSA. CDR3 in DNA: TGTGCCAGCAGCTTCAATGGGGATGGCGAGCAGTTCTTC. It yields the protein CASSFNGDGEQFF.

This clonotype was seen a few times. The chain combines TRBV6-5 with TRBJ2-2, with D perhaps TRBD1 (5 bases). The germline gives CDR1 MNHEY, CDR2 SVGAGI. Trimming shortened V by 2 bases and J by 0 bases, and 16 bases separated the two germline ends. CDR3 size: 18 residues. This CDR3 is CASSYGAPTFANTGELFF. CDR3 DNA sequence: TGTGCCAGCAGTTACGGGGCCCCAACGTTCGCGAACACCGGGGAGCTGTTTTTT.

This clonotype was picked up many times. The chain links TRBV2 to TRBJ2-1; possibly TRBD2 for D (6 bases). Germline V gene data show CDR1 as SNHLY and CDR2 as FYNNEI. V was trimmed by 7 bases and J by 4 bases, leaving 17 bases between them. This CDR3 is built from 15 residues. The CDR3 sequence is CASNPRTNTYNEQFF. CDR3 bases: TGTGCCAGCAACCCTCGGACTAATACTTACAATGAGCAGTTCTTC. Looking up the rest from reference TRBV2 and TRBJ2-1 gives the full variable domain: EPEVTQTPSHQVTQMGQEVILRCVPISNHLYFYWYRQILGQKVEFLVSFYNNEISEKSEIFDDQFSVERPDGSNFTLKIRSTKLEDSAMYFCASNPRTNTYNEQFFGPGTRLTVL.

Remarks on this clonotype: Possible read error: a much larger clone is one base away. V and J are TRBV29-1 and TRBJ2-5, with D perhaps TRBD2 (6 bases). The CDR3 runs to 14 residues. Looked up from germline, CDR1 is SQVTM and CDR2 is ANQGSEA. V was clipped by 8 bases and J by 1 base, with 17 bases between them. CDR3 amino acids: CSLSGGGVQETQYF. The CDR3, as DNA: TGCAGCCTCTCCGGAGGAGGGGTCCAAGAGACCCAGTACTTC. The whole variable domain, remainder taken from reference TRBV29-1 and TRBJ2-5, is SAVISQKPSRDICQRGTSLTIQCQVDSQVTMMFWYRQQPGQSLTLIATANQGSEATYESGFVIDKFPISRPNLTFSTLTVSNMSPEDSSIYLCSLSGGGVQETQYFGPGTRLLVL.